This T cell receptor beta chain emerged from a study of patients and donors after allogeneic stem cell transplantation. TCRdb used MiXCR to reprocess the RT-PCR reads, holding one entry per CDR3 protein. The sample records around 150,000 distinct CDR3 sequences, over 30% being singletons. Sequencing was done on a sample of blood, either unsorted or a sorted T cell fraction (not recorded which). The origin of this receptor is a human donor who was either an allogeneic HSCT recipient or a stem cell or donor lymphocyte infusion donor (not recorded which). It is not recorded whose cells these are; they may come from a transplant donor.

CDR3 sequence reads: CASSQSKSLYSPLHF. Written as DNA, the CDR3 is TGTGCCAGCAGCCAATCGAAGTCCCTTTATTCACCCCTCCACTTT. V is TRBV16 and J is TRBJ1-6; D remains ambiguous. V gave up 0 bases and J gave up 8 bases, with 11 bases separating them. CDR1 and CDR2 (germline): KGHSY, FQNENV. The CDR3 length is 15 residues.